A selection of T cell receptor beta chains follows, all from one sample in a study of T cell changes during pregnancy in multiple sclerosis. The repertoire was sequenced with immunoSEQ multiplex PCR; TCRdb's copy has only in-frame clones and lacks some. The data show about 60,000 clones, 80% to 95% seen once. The specimen was peripheral blood, collected in the second trimester of pregnancy. The origin of the receptors is a female donor in good health, enrolled as a control in a pregnancy study. Each CDR3 is given with its conserved first and last residue. D genes are given only for firm matches. Not every row has a clone size; where given, it reads once, few, many or a size class.

>once|TRBJ2-3|TRBV5-8|-
TGTGCCAGCAGCTCCTCGACAGACAGCACAGATACGCAGTATTTT
CASSSSTDSTDTQYF
>-|TRBJ2-3|TRBV4-2|TRBD2
TGTGCCAGCAGCCAAGATTCGGGGAGGGGCACAGATACGCAGTATTTT
CASSQDSGRGTDTQYF
>-|TRBJ1-1|TRBV28|TRBD1
TGTGCCAGCAGTACCAACAGGGGGCTGGACACTGAAGCTTTCTTT
CASSTNRGLDTEAFF
>-|TRBJ2-7|TRBV6-1|-
TGTGCCAGCATCTTGGGGAGCTCCTACGAGCAGTACTTC
CASILGSSYEQYF
>-|TRBJ1-2|TRBV28|-
TGTGCCAGTCTGGGACACTTACTTTTTGGCTACACCTTC
CASLGHLLFGYTF
>few|TRBJ1-2|TRBV6-1|-
TGTGCCAGCAGTGTAGTGGGCCCTAACTATGGCTACACCTTC
CASSVVGPNYGYTF
>-|TRBJ2-1|TRBV5-5|TRBD2
TGTGCCAGCAGCTCTAGCGGGAGTACCTACAATGAGCAGTTCTTC
CASSSSGSTYNEQFF
>-|TRBJ2-2|TRBV5-1|-
TGCGCCAGCAGCTTGGGAGTCTTTGCGAGACTAGGCACCGGGGAGCTGTTTTTT
CASSLGVFARLGTGELFF
>-|TRBJ2-7|TRBV6-5|TRBD2
TGTGCCAGCATTGGAGCGGGGGCGAGCTCCTACGAGCAGTACTTC
CASIGAGASSYEQYF
>-|TRBJ2-5|TRBV15|TRBD1
TGTGCCACCAGCAGGGATAGAACAGGGGGCGCGGAGACCCAGTACTTC
CATSRDRTGGAETQYF
>-|TRBJ2-1|TRBV2|TRBD2
TGTGCCAGCAGTGTGGTCGGACTAGCGGGAGGTTTTGTTAAGGATGAGCAGTTCTTC
CASSVVGLAGGFVKDEQFF
>-|TRBJ1-2|TRBV7-3|TRBD1
TGTGCCAGCAGCCCAGGACAGGGACCGGATGGCTACACCTTC
CASSPGQGPDGYTF
>once|TRBJ2-2|TRBV7-7|-
TGTGCTAGCAGCTTAGGTGCGGGGACGGCCGGGGAGCTGTTTTTT
CASSLGAGTAGELFF